This TCR beta chain was recovered during a study of blood T cell repertoires in COVID-19. As for the study in general: Sites across the United States, Italy and Spain contributed samples from acute and convalescent COVID-19. From T cells, B-cell-depleted T cells, or PBMCs came the material, which was cDNA or gDNA.

As originally analysed: Reference gene primer amplification in the assay estimated nucleated cell counts. Sequencing used immunoSEQ multiplex PCR; TCRdb keeps in-frame clones, though not all of them. The V and J calls and clone size come from that table; D and trimming were worked out from the DNA. The sample contains under 150,000 clones, about 90% of which appear only once. The CDR3 sequence is 16 residues long. From germline, CDR1 is SEHNR and CDR2 FQNEAQ (reference sequence). J was trimmed by 5 bases and V by 6 bases; bases with no gene match: 12. The specimen sequenced was peripheral blood. The receptor was isolated from a woman in her fifties or sixties with acute or convalescent COVID-19. The chain employs TRBV7-9 and TRBJ1-2; 10 nucleotides agree with TRBD1. The DNA for the CDR3 is TGTGCCAGCAGACCACCCTTGACAGGGGGCGCTTATGGCTACACCTTC. Amino acid sequence: CASRPPLTGGAYGYTF.